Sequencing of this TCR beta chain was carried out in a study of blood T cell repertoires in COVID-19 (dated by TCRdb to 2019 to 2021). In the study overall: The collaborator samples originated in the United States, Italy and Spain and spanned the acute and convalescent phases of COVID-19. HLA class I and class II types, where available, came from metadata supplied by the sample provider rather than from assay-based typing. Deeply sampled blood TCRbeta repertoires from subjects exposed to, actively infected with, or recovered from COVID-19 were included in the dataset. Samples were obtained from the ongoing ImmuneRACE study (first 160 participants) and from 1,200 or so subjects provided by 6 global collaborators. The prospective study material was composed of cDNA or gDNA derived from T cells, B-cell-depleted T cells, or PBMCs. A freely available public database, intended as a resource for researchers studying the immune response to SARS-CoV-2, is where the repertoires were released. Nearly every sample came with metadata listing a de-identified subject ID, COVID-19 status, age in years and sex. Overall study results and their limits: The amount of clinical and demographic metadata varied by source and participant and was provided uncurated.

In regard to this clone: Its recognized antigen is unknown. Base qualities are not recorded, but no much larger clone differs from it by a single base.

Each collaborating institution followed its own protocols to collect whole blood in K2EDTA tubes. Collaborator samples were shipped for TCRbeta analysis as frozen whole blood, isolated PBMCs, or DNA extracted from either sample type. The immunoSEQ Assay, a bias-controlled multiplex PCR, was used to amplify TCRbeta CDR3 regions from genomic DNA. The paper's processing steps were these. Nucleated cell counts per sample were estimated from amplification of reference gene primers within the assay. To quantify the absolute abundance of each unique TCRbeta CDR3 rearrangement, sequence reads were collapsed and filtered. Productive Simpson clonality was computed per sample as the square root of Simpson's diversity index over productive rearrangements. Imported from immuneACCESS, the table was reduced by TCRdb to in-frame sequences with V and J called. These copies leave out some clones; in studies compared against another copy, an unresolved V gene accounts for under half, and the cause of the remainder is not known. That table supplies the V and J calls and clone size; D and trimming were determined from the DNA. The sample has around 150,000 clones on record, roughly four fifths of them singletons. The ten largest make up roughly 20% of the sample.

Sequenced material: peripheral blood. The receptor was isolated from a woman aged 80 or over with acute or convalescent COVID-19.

This receptor has the CDR3 CASSFSGSTDTQYF. The sequence in DNA is TGTGCCAGCAGTTTTAGCGGGAGTACAGATACGCAGTATTTT. Recombination connected TRBV6-5 to TRBJ2-3, with 9 junctional bases fitting TRBD2. V ends up 4 bases short and J 3 bases short, with an unmatched junction base count of 2. The cysteine opens and the phenylalanine closes a CDR3 of 14 amino acids. Solely the CDR3 DNA is kept, with 42 bases framed from the first base. As encoded in the germline V gene, CDR1 is MNHEY while CDR2 is SVGAGI.